Presented here are 25 T cell receptor beta chains from one specimen sequenced in a study of blood T cell repertoires in COVID-19. Data came from immunoSEQ multiplex PCR; TCRdb stores just in-frame clones and leaves some out. Among over 10,000 clones listed, 70% to 90% were seen once. The sample consisted of peripheral blood. Receptors originate from an older woman with active COVID-19.

This chain uses TRBV5-6 with TRBJ2-1; 9 nucleotides match TRBD1. There are 16 residues in the CDR3. Germline CDR1 is SGHDT and CDR2 is YYEEEE. Trimming cost V 2 bases and J 7 bases; bases outside gene matches: 10. The CDR3 region is CASSLGGQGLWNEQFF. CDR3 DNA sequence: TGTGCCAGCAGCTTAGGAGGACAGGGGCTATGGAATGAGCAGTTCTTC.

The chain is built from TRBV24-1 and TRBJ2-1, with D possibly matching TRBD2 (6 bases). CDR1 is KGHDR, CDR2 SFDVKD, per germline. The V end was cut by 5 bases, the J end by 10 bases, with 17 bases between. The CDR3 loop spans 14 amino acids. In nucleotides, the CDR3 is TGTGCCACCAGTGGCGACGGGAGCCCTCGCGAGCAGTTCTTC. Translated, it gives CATSGDGSPREQFF.

V is TRBV28 and J is TRBJ1-2; D might be TRBD1 (6 bases). The germline gives CDR1 MDHEN, CDR2 SYDVKM. V shed 6 bases and J shed 5 bases, with 16 bases lying between them. CDR3 length: 14 amino acids. CDR3: CASSPGHLGYGYTF. The DNA for the CDR3 is TGTGCCAGCAGCCCGGGACACTTGGGGTATGGCTACACCTTC.

This chain uses TRBV6-6 with TRBJ2-3; 12 nucleotides align to TRBD1. The CDR3 totals 17 residues. Germline-derived CDR1 and CDR2 are MNHNY and SVGAGI (reference sequence). With 5 bases clipped from V and 5 bases from J, the junction kept 11 bases outside the gene matches. Here the CDR3 DNA reads TGTGCCAGCAGTCCTGCGGGACAGGGGGCGCTGGGAGATACGCAGTATTTT. This codes for CASSPAGQGALGDTQYF.

This chain connects TRBV6-5 to TRBJ1-6; D may be TRBD1 (6 bases). The germline V and J ends were trimmed by 10 bases and 11 bases, with 21 bases remaining between them. The CDR3 spans 14 residues. Germline V lookup: CDR1 MNHEY, CDR2 SVGAGI. The CDR3 nucleotides read TGTGCCACCTTCGGACCGGGACATCGACCACCCCTCCACTTT. This sequence encodes CATFGPGHRPPLHF.

This clone was seen only once. The V and J genes are TRBV3-1 (or the pseudogene TRBV3-2) and TRBJ1-6, with 7 bases lining up with TRBD1. Germline CDR1 reads LGHDT; CDR2 reads YNNKEL (reference sequence). CDR3 length: 16 residues. V lost 6 bases to trimming and J lost 9 bases; unmatched junction nucleotides: 14. The CDR3 DNA reads TGTGCCAGCAGACCCGACTTACAGGGGTGGAGTTCACCCCTCCACTTT. Protein: CASRPDLQGWSSPLHF.

The CDR3 reads CASSFGQARGEQYF. DNA for the CDR3: TGCGCCAGCAGCTTCGGACAGGCCAGGGGCGAGCAGTACTTC. The rearrangement joins TRBV5-1 to TRBJ2-7; TRBD1 matches 7 bases. Unmatched junction bases numbered 8, after V lost 2 bases and J lost 6 bases. Germline loops: CDR1 SGHRS, CDR2 YFSETQ. The CDR3 spans 14 residues.

The CDR3 spells CAIRRSYGTDTQYF. In DNA form, the CDR3 reads TGTGCCATCCGGAGGTCCTATGGCACAGATACGCAGTATTTT. This sequence joins TRBV10-3 and TRBJ2-3; TRBD2 is a possible D gene (5 bases). The germline gives CDR1 ENHRY, CDR2 SYGVKD. CDR3 length equals 14 residues. The V end was cut by 8 bases, the J end by 1 base, with 13 bases between.

The chain has TRBV5-1 and TRBJ2-3, with TRBD1 matching over 12 bases. Germline CDR1 SGHRS, CDR2 YFSETQ. Trimming took 0 bases from V and 7 from J; bases not matched to a gene: 3. The CDR3 contains 15 residues. The CDR3 DNA follows: TGCGCCAGCAGCTTGGGGGGACAGGGGGCTTATACGCAGTATTTT. Its protein is CASSLGGQGAYTQYF.

The chain uses TRBV2 and TRBJ1-1; 7 bases line up with TRBD1. The V and J ends lost 5 bases and 1 base, in that order; junction bases with no gene match: 10. This CDR3 is built from 16 residues. Germline V gene data show CDR1 as SNHLY and CDR2 as FYNNEI. The chain's CDR3 is CASSLNPGQSNTEAFF. The CDR3 nucleotides read TGTGCCAGCAGTCTCAATCCGGGACAGTCGAACACTGAAGCTTTCTTT.

The chain joins TRBV5-1 to TRBJ2-7, with 13 positions matching TRBD2. Trimming at V came to 3 bases and at J to 2 bases, leaving 2 bases not matched to a gene. The CDR3 consists of 15 residues. Per germline, CDR1 SGHRS and CDR2 YFSETQ. CDR3 coding DNA: TGCGCCAGCAGCTCAACTAGCGGGAGGGCCTACGAGCAGTACTTC. As protein: CASSSTSGRAYEQYF.

The rearrangement uses TRBV12-3 or TRBV12-4 and TRBJ2-1, with D perhaps TRBD2 (6 bases). The CDR3 spans 11 residues. V was clipped by 5 bases and J by 10 bases, with 9 bases between them. The CDR3 sequence: CASSPGLEQFF. In DNA, the CDR3 is TGTGCCAGCAGTCCGGGACTCGAGCAGTTCTTC.

The chain joins TRBV4-1 to TRBJ1-6, with a weak D call TRBD1 (6 bases). V was shortened by 0 bases and J by 6 bases, with 9 bases between the two germline ends. There are 15 residues in the CDR3. CDR1 and CDR2 from the germline V gene are MGHRA and YSYEKL. The CDR3 is CASSQEARGNSPLHF. CDR3 DNA: TGCGCCAGCAGCCAAGAGGCCAGGGGTAATTCACCCCTCCACTTT.

V is TRBV29-1 and J is TRBJ2-2, with no clear D. CDR1 SQVTM and CDR2 ANQGSEA come from the germline V gene. The CDR3 spans 14 residues. V was clipped by 7 bases and J by 1 base, with 13 bases between them. The CDR3 reads CSALAPQNTGELFF. Here the CDR3 DNA reads TGCAGCGCCTTGGCCCCCCAGAACACCGGGGAGCTGTTTTTT.

This clone was seen only a few times. The V call is TRBV5-6, the J call TRBJ2-1; perhaps TRBD1 as D (5 bases). The germline V and J ends were trimmed by 0 bases and 12 bases, with 10 bases remaining between them. The CDR3 runs to 12 residues. Per the germline V gene, CDR1 is SGHDT and CDR2 is YYEEEE. The CDR3 loop reads CASSLGLGRQFF. CDR3 nucleotides: TGTGCCAGCAGCTTGGGGCTGGGGCGGCAGTTCTTC.

The J gene is TRBJ1-1, the V gene TRBV6-1; tentative D call: TRBD1 (6 bases). V was clipped by 2 bases and J by 10 bases, with 14 bases between them. Germline CDR1 and CDR2: MNHNS and SASEGT. The CDR3 has 13 amino acids. The CDR3 DNA is TGTGCCAGCAGTGAAATACAGGGTAGTCGAGCTTTCTTT. This sequence encodes CASSEIQGSRAFF.

This rearrangement joins TRBV5-1 to TRBJ1-1; D call uncertain. V lost 0 bases to trimming and J lost 7 bases, with 4 bases between them. CDR3 length: 11 residues. CDR1 and CDR2 from the germline V gene are SGHRS and YFSETQ. The CDR3 nucleotides read TGCGCCAGCAGCTTGGTCGGTGAAGCTTTCTTT. Translation: CASSLVGEAFF. Full variable domain (rest looked up from reference TRBV5-1 and TRBJ1-1): KAGVTQTPRYLIKTRGQQVTLSCSPISGHRSVSWYQQTPGQGLQFLFEYFSETQRNKGNFPGRFSGRQFSNSRSEMNVSTLELGDSALYLCASSLVGEAFFGQGTRLTVV.

The chain carries TRBV19 and TRBJ1-4; TRBD1 matches 8 bases. Trimming took 4 bases from V and 7 from J; bases not matched to a gene: 5. CDR3 size: 14 residues. The V gene's germline CDR1 is LNHDA and CDR2 SQIVND (reference sequence). CDR3 region: CASSTRGLGEKLFF. DNA of the CDR3: TGTGCCAGTAGTACCAGGGGGCTCGGTGAAAAACTGTTTTTT. The full variable domain, rest sourced from reference TRBV19 and TRBJ1-4, is DGGITQSPKYLFRKEGQNVTLSCEQNLNHDAMYWYRQDPGQGLRLIYYSQIVNDFQKGDIAEGYSVSREKKESFPLTVTSAQKNPTAFYLCASSTRGLGEKLFFGSGTQLSVL.

The CDR3 coding sequence is TGTGCCAGCAGCGTAGGGGGACAAGCTAACGCTGGGAAGACCCAGTACTTC. This gives the protein CASSVGGQANAGKTQYF. This chain uses TRBV9 with TRBJ2-5; D perhaps matches TRBD1 (6 bases). The CDR3 spans 17 residues. V was trimmed by 0 bases and J by 6 bases, leaving 21 bases between them. Germline V lookup: CDR1 SGDLS, CDR2 YYNGEE.

The chain uses TRBV19 and TRBJ2-2, with TRBD2 identical over 13 bases. The germline CDR1 and CDR2 sequences are LNHDA and SQIVND (reference sequence). Trimming cost V 7 bases and J 6 bases; bases outside gene matches: 8. CDR3 size: 16 residues. The CDR3 DNA reads TGTGCCAGTACCTCACGACTAGCGGGGGGTCCCGGGGAGCTGTTTTTT. As protein: CASTSRLAGGPGELFF.

V usage is TRBV10-3 and J usage is TRBJ2-1; no firm D call. CDR3 length equals 13 residues. Germline values: CDR1 ENHRY, CDR2 SYGVKD. Trimming cost V 8 bases and J 5 bases, with 13 bases left between them. CDR3 nucleotide sequence: TGTGCCATCGGCAGTCTTTTCGACAATGAGCAGTTCTTC. Translating it yields CAIGSLFDNEQFF.

The rearrangement joins TRBV29-1 to TRBJ2-1; 8 bases agree with TRBD2. CDR1 SQVTM and CDR2 ANQGSEA come from the germline V gene. CDR3 size: 14 residues. V lost 2 bases, J lost 7 bases, and 7 bases stayed unmatched. The CDR3 loop is CSVERSGRRNEQFF. The CDR3 DNA follows: TGCAGCGTTGAAAGGAGCGGGAGAAGGAATGAGCAGTTCTTC.

The chain combines TRBV3-1 (or the pseudogene TRBV3-2) with TRBJ1-2; D gene uncertain. Deletions cut 1 base from V and 7 bases from J, with 7 bases between. The CDR3 runs to 12 residues. Germline V gene sequence: CDR1 LGHDT, CDR2 YNNKEL (reference sequence). The CDR3 region is CASSQGEAGYTF. The CDR3 DNA follows: TGTGCCAGCAGCCAAGGGGAGGCTGGCTACACCTTC.

The genes are TRBV5-1 and TRBJ2-1, with TRBD2 as a possible D gene (6 bases). This CDR3 spans 13 amino acids. CDR1 SGHRS and CDR2 YFSETQ come from the germline V gene. V lost 3 bases and J 8 bases, leaving 12 bases between the germline ends. CDR3 nucleotide sequence: TGCGCCAGCAGCTCCCGGGGGTTGGATGAGCAGTTCTTC. Translation gives CASSSRGLDEQFF.

The V call is TRBV3-1 (or the pseudogene TRBV3-2), the J call TRBJ1-2; possible D gene TRBD1, 5 bases. V shed 0 bases and J shed 4 bases, with 9 bases lying between them. From germline, CDR1 is LGHDT and CDR2 YNNKEL (reference sequence). The CDR3 totals 14 residues. CDR3 loop: CASSQEGPTYGYTF. DNA for the CDR3: TGTGCCAGCAGCCAAGAGGGGCCCACCTATGGCTACACCTTC.